The clone carrying this TCR beta chain was observed a few times. These data belong to a study of beta chain features in type 1 diabetes. Of the isolated RNA, all was reverse transcribed, and so the sequenced material was expressed TCRB transcripts. Repertoires were generated with immunoSEQ multiplex PCR, while TCRdb's copy carries only in-frame clones and drops some. The sample lists roughly 610,000 clones, 15% to 18% occurring once. CDR1 MGHDK and CDR2 SYGVNS come from the germline V gene. The ends lost 1 base at V and 6 bases at J; junction bases unmatched: 6. The CDR3 consists of 15 residues. The sample comprised naive CD4+ T cells from blood. The rearrangement joins TRBV25-1 to TRBJ2-1, with 7 bases fitting TRBD1. This TCR derives from a man aged 18 to 30 in good health. This CDR3 reads CASSEWYRGGNEQFF. Written as DNA, the CDR3 is TGTGCCAGCAGTGAATGGTACAGGGGCGGCAATGAGCAGTTCTTC. Complete variable domain (other parts from reference TRBV25-1 and TRBJ2-1): EADIYQTPRYLVIGTGKKITLECSQTMGHDKMYWYQQDPGMELHLIHYSYGVNSTEKGDLSSESTVSRIRTEHFPLTLESARPSHTSQYLCASSEWYRGGNEQFFGPGTRLTVL.